One sample yielded the 27 T cell receptor beta chains listed below, sequenced in a study of T cell responses to AZD1222 COVID-19 vaccine. TCRdb's copy holds only in-frame clones and misses some; the assay was immunoSEQ multiplex PCR. The sample comprises more than 110,000 clones, around nine tenths of which are singletons, and more than 5% rests with the top ten. Sequencing used peripheral blood, obtained on day 0 of AZD1222 vaccination. Source of these receptors: an adult in good health.

This chain connects TRBV5-6 to TRBJ1-5; 10 bases fit TRBD1. J was trimmed by 6 bases and V by 4 bases; bases with no gene match: 13. The CDR3 is 17 residues long. Germline CDR1 SGHDT, CDR2 YYEEEE. The CDR3 DNA sequence: TGTGCCAGCAGCCGCGGGACAGGGGCTTTGATTGGTCAGCCCCAGCATTTT. It translates to CASSRGTGALIGQPQHF.

The chain is built from TRBV7-9 and TRBJ1-1; possible D gene TRBD1, 5 bases. The V end lost 5 bases, the J end lost 6 bases, and 19 bases lay between the germline ends. Germline V gene sequence: CDR1 SEHNR, CDR2 FQNEAQ (reference sequence). The CDR3 spans 15 residues. CDR3 amino acids: CASSDRRGDAAEAFF. The CDR3 nucleotides are TGTGCCAGCAGCGACCGTAGGGGAGATGCGGCTGAAGCTTTCTTT.

This chain uses TRBV4-1 with TRBJ2-7; unclear D gene. Per germline, CDR1 MGHRA and CDR2 YSYEKL. The CDR3 is 13 amino acids. V was trimmed by 4 bases and J by 5 bases, leaving 12 bases between them. CDR3 DNA: TGCGCCAGCAGCCGTGGGTTGGTCAACGAGCAGTACTTC. The encoded protein is CASSRGLVNEQYF.

The J gene is TRBJ1-1, the V gene TRBV6-1; perhaps TRBD1 as D (5 bases). The germline CDR1 and CDR2 sequences are MNHNS and SASEGT. The CDR3 runs to 16 residues. Trimming left V 2 bases short and J 7 bases short, with 20 bases between. The CDR3 DNA reads as TGTGCCAGCAGTGAAAAAGTTGGGGTAGGGACCGATGAAGCTTTCTTT. It is translated as CASSEKVGVGTDEAFF.

In nucleotides, the CDR3 is TGCGCCAGCAGTCAATCGAAACAACCGGACAGGGGGACACATAACTATGGCTACACCTTC. Translating it yields CASSQSKQPDRGTHNYGYTF. V and J are TRBV23-1 and TRBJ1-2; 10 positions agree with TRBD1. TRBV23-1 is labeled an ORF, and its function is uncertain. V gave up 0 bases and J gave up 1 base; unmatched junction bases: 14. The CDR3 loop spans 20 amino acids.

The chain recombines TRBV15 with TRBJ1-2; D unclear. V was pared by 5 bases and J by 2 bases, with 9 bases between. CDR1 is LNHNV and CDR2 is YYDKDF in the germline V gene (reference sequence). The CDR3 totals 13 residues. The CDR3 sequence: CATSAVENYGYTF. For the CDR3, the DNA is TGTGCCACCAGCGCAGTCGAAAACTATGGCTACACCTTC. Together with reference TRBV15 and TRBJ1-2, the CDR3 gives the full variable domain: DAMVIQNPRYQVTQFGKPVTLSCSQTLNHNVMYWYQQKSSQAPKLLFHYYDKDFNNEADTPDNFQSRRPNTSFCFLDIRSPGLGDTAMYLCATSAVENYGYTFGSGTRLTVV.

The V and J genes are TRBV12-5 and TRBJ2-1, with 10 positions matching TRBD2. The CDR3 length is 13 residues. J gave up 7 bases and V 4 bases, and 1 base lay outside the gene matches. Looked up from germline, CDR1 is LGHNT and CDR2 is FRNRAP. The chain's CDR3 is CASGSGLANEQFF. In DNA, the CDR3 is TGTGCTAGTGGTTCGGGACTAGCGAATGAGCAGTTCTTC.

The gene calls are TRBV2 and TRBJ1-2, with D perhaps matching TRBD1 (6 bases). CDR3 length equals 13 residues. Germline CDR1 SNHLY, CDR2 FYNNEI. The V gene lost 7 bases and the J gene lost 5 bases, with 14 bases spanning the gap. CDR3 coding DNA: TGTGCCAGCAACACAGGGAGGGAGTATGGCTACACCTTC. Its translation: CASNTGREYGYTF.

The V gene is TRBV3-1 (or the pseudogene TRBV3-2), the J gene TRBJ1-2; 7 bases map to TRBD1. CDR1 LGHDT and CDR2 YNNKEL come from the germline V gene (reference sequence). After removal of 1 base from V and 3 bases from J, the junction contained 8 bases not matched to a gene. The CDR3 totals 16 residues. As DNA, the CDR3 is TGTGCCAGCAGCCAAGCAGAGACAGGGTTAGACTATGGCTACACCTTC. Translated, it gives CASSQAETGLDYGYTF.

A single count supports this clone. The V gene is TRBV28, the J gene TRBJ1-4, with D perhaps TRBD1 (6 bases). Between the trimmed V and J ends, which lost 8 bases and 0 bases, there was a span of 16 bases. Per germline, CDR1 MDHEN and CDR2 SYDVKM. CDR3 length: 16 amino acids. The CDR3 bases are TGTGCCAGCTCTACGTCAGGGGTTGCAACTAATGAAAAACTGTTTTTT. Protein product: CASSTSGVATNEKLFF.

This chain links TRBV10-1 with TRBJ1-1, with 9 bases identical to TRBD1. Germline CDR1 reads WNHNN; CDR2 reads SYGVQD (reference sequence). The J segment lost 5 bases and the V segment lost 6 bases, leaving 7 bases of the junction unmatched. CDR3 length: 14 residues. The CDR3 DNA reads TGCGCCAGCAGCACAGGGGGCGCGGGTACTGAAGCTTTCTTT. Amino acid sequence: CASSTGGAGTEAFF.

DNA of the CDR3: TGTGCCAGCAGTCCTATCCCGGACAGGTATCAAGAGACCCAGTACTTC. Translating it yields CASSPIPDRYQETQYF. The J gene is TRBJ2-5, the V gene TRBV2, with 7 positions matching TRBD1. The CDR3 is 16 amino acids. The germline CDR1 and CDR2 sequences are SNHLY and FYNNEI. Trimming cost V 5 bases and J 2 bases; bases outside gene matches: 11.

This clone has a single count. The chain carries TRBV6-5 and TRBJ1-4; 7 positions match TRBD1. Germline lookup yields CDR1 MNHEY and CDR2 SVGAGI. J was trimmed by 6 bases and V by 10 bases; bases with no gene match: 8. The CDR3 is 13 amino acids. CDR3 bases: TGTGCCACCCGACAGGGCGTTTATGAAAAACTGTTTTTT. Translation gives CATRQGVYEKLFF.

The chain employs TRBV6-2 or TRBV6-3 and TRBJ2-1; perhaps TRBD2 as D (5 bases). Trimming pared 7 bases from V and 8 bases from J, leaving 21 bases between. The CDR3 loop spans 15 amino acids. Germline-derived CDR1 and CDR2 are MNHEY and SVGEGT. The CDR3 sequence: CASTPAVGGVYEQFF. CDR3 nucleotides: TGTGCCAGCACCCCCGCGGTCGGAGGCGTCTATGAGCAGTTCTTC.

Only a few counts were recorded for this clone. The chain combines TRBV27 with TRBJ2-7; D unclear. CDR1 and CDR2 (germline): MNHEY, SMNVEV (reference sequence). The ends were cut back, 2 bases at V and 1 base at J, with 9 bases in the middle. The CDR3 extends over 14 amino acids. The CDR3 here is CASSLRRESYEQYF. For the CDR3, the DNA is TGTGCCAGCAGTTTAAGGAGAGAGTCCTACGAGCAGTACTTC.

The V and J genes are TRBV29-1 and TRBJ2-1; possibly TRBD1 for D (5 bases). Germline-derived CDR1 and CDR2 are SQVTM and ANQGSEA. The CDR3 runs to 17 residues. V was cut by 6 bases and J by 5 bases, with 26 bases left in between. Written as DNA, the CDR3 is TGCAGCGTCGGACGGTGGGGCAGGATGAAGCTAAACAATGAGCAGTTCTTC. Protein sequence: CSVGRWGRMKLNNEQFF.

The genes are TRBV6-5 and TRBJ1-3; D gene ambiguous. V lost 6 bases and J 1 base, leaving 13 bases between the germline ends. The germline CDR1 and CDR2 sequences are MNHEY and SVGAGI. The CDR3 has 15 amino acids. The CDR3 protein is CASRDQVSSGNTIYF. CDR3 DNA: TGTGCCAGCAGGGATCAGGTATCTTCTGGAAACACCATATATTTT.

This clone was detected once. V is TRBV27 and J is TRBJ2-7; D ambiguous. CDR1 MNHEY and CDR2 SMNVEV come from the germline V gene (reference sequence). V was clipped by 6 bases and J by 4 bases, with 19 bases between them. The CDR3 extends over 15 amino acids. DNA for the CDR3: TGTGCCAGCAGCCTGACACCGGCCCCGGGTTACGAGCAGTACTTC. Residues: CASSLTPAPGYEQYF.

This chain connects TRBV6-5 to TRBJ2-2; D perhaps matches TRBD1 (6 bases). CDR1 is MNHEY and CDR2 is SVGAGI in the germline V gene. This CDR3 has 15 residues. Trimming removed 6 bases at V and 1 base at J, with 12 bases between. Here the CDR3 reads CASSLWTENTGELFF. Here the CDR3 DNA reads TGTGCCAGCAGCCTTTGGACAGAGAACACCGGGGAGCTGTTTTTT.

This sequence joins TRBV4-1 and TRBJ1-1, with TRBD1 as a possible D gene (5 bases). V dropped 1 base and J dropped 4 bases, with 16 bases sitting between them. The CDR3 is made up of 16 amino acids. Germline CDR1 MGHRA, CDR2 YSYEKL. This CDR3 reads CASSQGLGGRATEAFF. The CDR3, as DNA: TGCGCCAGCAGCCAAGGGCTTGGGGGGAGGGCCACTGAAGCTTTCTTT.

J is TRBJ1-1 and V is TRBV5-6; TRBD1 aligns across 8 bases. This CDR3 contains 16 residues. The germline V gene has CDR1 SGHDT and CDR2 YYEEEE. The J segment lost 4 bases and the V segment lost 4 bases, leaving 12 bases of the junction unmatched. CDR3 nucleotide sequence: TGTGCCAGCAGCCGGCGCCTGACAGGGGTGGGCACTGAAGCTTTCTTT. This gives the protein CASSRRLTGVGTEAFF.

The chain recombines TRBV2 with TRBJ1-1; 9 bases are shared with TRBD1. The V segment lost 7 bases and the J segment 1 base; nucleotides outside the gene matches: 4. CDR1 and CDR2 (germline): SNHLY, FYNNEI. This CDR3 region has 14 residues. CDR3 loop: CASKWDRANTEAFF. CDR3 nucleotides: TGTGCCAGCAAATGGGACAGGGCGAACACTGAAGCTTTCTTT. The whole variable domain, filled in from reference TRBV2 and TRBJ1-1, reads EPEVTQTPSHQVTQMGQEVILRCVPISNHLYFYWYRQILGQKVEFLVSFYNNEISEKSEIFDDQFSVERPDGSNFTLKIRSTKLEDSAMYFCASKWDRANTEAFFGQGTRLTVV.

This clone was picked up one time. The V call is TRBV7-4, the J call TRBJ1-5; 8 nucleotides agree with TRBD1. The CDR3 consists of 19 residues. Germline V gene lookup returns CDR1 SGHVT and CDR2 SQSDAQ. The V gene end was trimmed by 2 bases and the J gene end by 6 bases; junction bases not matched to a gene: 18. CDR3 sequence: CASSLRGPVQQGEGQPQHF. CDR3 sequence (DNA): TGTGCCAGCAGCTTAAGGGGCCCCGTACAACAGGGGGAAGGTCAGCCCCAGCATTTT.

The genes are TRBV7-8 and TRBJ2-1, with D maybe TRBD2 (6 bases). The germline V gene has CDR1 SGHVS and CDR2 FQNEAQ. CDR3 size: 13 residues. V gave up 5 bases and J gave up 9 bases, with 14 bases separating them. The DNA of the CDR3 is TGTGCCAGCAGCCCCAGTCCGGGAGTTGAGCAGTTCTTC. Protein product: CASSPSPGVEQFF.

This chain links TRBV10-3 with TRBJ1-3; D is unclear. V was trimmed by 6 bases and J by 2 bases, leaving 11 bases between them. This CDR3 spans 14 amino acids. Germline V gene sequence: CDR1 ENHRY, CDR2 SYGVKD. CDR3: CAISPEWTGNTIYF. The CDR3 DNA sequence: TGTGCCATCAGCCCAGAGTGGACTGGAAACACCATATATTTT.

This clone was recorded once. The genes are TRBV18 and TRBJ1-3; 8 bases map to TRBD1. CDR1 and CDR2 from the germline V gene are KGHSH and LQKENI. V shed 2 bases, J shed 1 base, and the junction held 1 base outside the gene matches. This CDR3 region has 15 residues. The CDR3 loop is CASSPNRGSGNTIYF. CDR3 DNA: TGTGCCAGCTCACCAAACAGGGGGTCTGGAAACACCATATATTTT.

The genes are TRBV29-1 and TRBJ1-1, with D tentatively TRBD1 (5 bases). The V and J ends lost 2 bases and 5 bases respectively, with 9 bases between them. CDR3 length: 12 residues. CDR1 and CDR2 from the germline V gene are SQVTM and ANQGSEA. CDR3 sequence (DNA): TGCAGCGTTGAACAGGGTAGTACTGAAGCTTTCTTT. This gives the protein CSVEQGSTEAFF.